These T cell receptor beta chains were read from a single sample in a study of cytomegalovirus exposure and HLA in healthy donors. The table came from immunoSEQ multiplex PCR; TCRdb's copy has only in-frame clones and leaves some out. The sample has 150,000 to 200,000 clones, around 76% seen once. Sequencing was carried out using PBMCs. The source is a middle-aged man in good health and CMV-seropositive. The CDR3 runs from the conserved cysteine through the conserved F or W. The D gene is left open where the match is weak. Size values are once, few and many counts, or a class for expanded clones, and some rows have none.

v_gene	j_gene	len	abundance	d_gene	CDR3aa	CDR3nt
TRBV27	TRBJ2-1	13	-	-	CASSSVLTNEQFF	TGTGCCAGCAGCTCGGTCCTAACTAATGAGCAGTTCTTC
TRBV19	TRBJ1-5	19	-	-	CASSSPARTAGVVDRTQHF	TGTGCCAGTAGTTCGCCGGCAAGGACAGCCGGGGTGGTGGATCGGACCCAGCATTTT
TRBV6-5	TRBJ1-2	11	-	-	CASRREYGYTF	TGTGCCAGCAGGCGGGAGTATGGCTACACCTTC
TRBV19	TRBJ1-2	12	-	-	CATQWPSYGYTF	TGTGCCACCCAATGGCCTTCCTATGGCTACACCTTC
TRBV6-6	TRBJ2-7	12	-	TRBD2	CASSGGSGEQYF	TGTGCCAGCAGTGGCGGGAGTGGCGAGCAGTACTTC
TRBV29-1	TRBJ1-2	12	-	-	CSVAKGDYGYTF	TGCAGCGTAGCCAAGGGGGACTATGGCTACACCTTC
TRBV2	TRBJ1-6	12	-	-	CASSDPGSPLHF	TGTGCCAGCAGTGACCCCGGTTCACCCCTCCACTTT
TRBV4-2	TRBJ2-7	15	once	TRBD1	CASSRGQGAVYEQYF	TGTGCCAGCAGCCGAGGACAGGGGGCGGTGTACGAGCAGTACTTC
TRBV10-2	TRBJ2-7	17	-	TRBD1	CASSPRDRGRFMNEQYF	TGCGCCAGCAGCCCCCGGGACAGGGGGCGTTTCATGAACGAGCAGTACTTC
TRBV18	TRBJ2-7	19	-	TRBD2	CASSPLQVETSGVIYEQYF	TGTGCCAGCTCACCACTCCAGGTTGAAACTAGCGGGGTAATCTACGAGCAGTACTTC
TRBV5-6	TRBJ1-2	13	-	TRBD1	CASSWTGRSGYTF	TGTGCCAGCAGCTGGACAGGGCGCAGTGGCTACACCTTC
TRBV14	TRBJ1-2	14	-	-	CASSQDDTWRGYTF	TGTGCCAGCAGCCAAGATGATACTTGGCGGGGCTACACCTTC
TRBV6-5	TRBJ2-1	14	few	-	CASSYGAWTNEQFF	TGTGCCAGCAGTTACGGGGCGTGGACCAATGAGCAGTTCTTC
TRBV9	TRBJ1-4	17	-	TRBD1	CASSLSPFQGAGEKLFF	TGTGCCAGCAGCCTTAGTCCCTTCCAGGGGGCAGGTGAAAAACTGTTTTTT
TRBV7-2	TRBJ2-5	18	-	TRBD2	CASSLAPGTSGGEETQYF	TGTGCCAGCAGCTTAGCCCCCGGGACTAGCGGGGGGGAAGAGACCCAGTACTTC
TRBV7-2	TRBJ2-3	15	-	TRBD1	CVSSIQGVDTDTQYF	TGTGTCAGCAGCATACAGGGGGTAGACACAGATACGCAGTATTTT
TRBV19	TRBJ1-5	16	-	TRBD1	CASSIGQGTSRQPQHF	TGTGCCAGTAGTATTGGACAGGGGACGTCCCGGCAGCCCCAGCATTTT
TRBV6-5	TRBJ2-1	15	few	-	CASRRPRDTSNEQFF	TGTGCCAGCAGACGACCCCGGGACACCTCAAATGAGCAGTTCTTC
TRBV30	TRBJ1-6	17	-	TRBD1	CASTRDRVRANNSPLHF	TGTGCCTCTACCCGGGACAGGGTTCGTGCAAATAATTCACCCCTCCACTTT
TRBV4-1	TRBJ2-5	14	-	TRBD2	CASSRGLAVETQYF	TGCGCCAGCAGCCGCGGACTAGCGGTGGAGACCCAGTACTTC
TRBV7-3	TRBJ1-1	12	-	-	CASSTTGGEAFF	TGTGCCAGCAGCACCACCGGGGGGGAAGCTTTCTTT
TRBV7-9	TRBJ1-4	16	-	TRBD1	CASSSPTQGADEKLFF	TGTGCCAGCAGCTCACCTACTCAGGGGGCAGATGAAAAACTGTTTTTT
TRBV6-5	TRBJ1-2	14	-	TRBD1	CASSSGTGNYGYTF	TGTGCCAGCAGTTCCGGGACAGGGAACTATGGCTACACCTTC
TRBV6-6	TRBJ1-2	14	-	TRBD1	CASSPVTGLYGYTF	TGTGCCAGCAGCCCCGTGACAGGGTTATATGGCTACACCTTC
TRBV9	TRBJ1-6	15	-	-	CASSVVGAYNSPLHF	TGTGCCAGCAGCGTAGTAGGGGCCTATAATTCACCCCTCCACTTT
TRBV5-1	TRBJ2-3	15	-	-	CASSGGGHSTDTQYF	TGCGCCAGCAGCGGAGGGGGCCATAGCACAGATACGCAGTATTTT
TRBV5-6	TRBJ2-5	13	-	-	CASRRGFGETQYF	TGTGCCAGCAGACGGGGTTTCGGGGAGACCCAGTACTTC
TRBV5-1	TRBJ1-5	15	-	-	CASSLGVGQGQPQHF	TGCGCCAGCAGCTTGGGGGTTGGTCAGGGTCAGCCCCAGCATTTT
TRBV21-1	TRBJ1-5	18	-	-	CASSKVSPTGDSNQPQHF	TGTGCCAGCAGCAAAGTCTCCCCGACAGGTGATAGCAATCAGCCCCAGCATTTT
TRBV18	TRBJ2-7	13	-	-	CASSPDYGYEQYF	TGTGCCAGCTCACCGGACTACGGATACGAGCAGTACTTC
TRBV5-6	TRBJ2-7	15	-	TRBD1	CASSGGGQGTYEQYF	TGTGCCAGCAGCGGGGGGGGACAGGGAACCTACGAGCAGTACTTC
TRBV27	TRBJ1-2	16	-	TRBD1	CASSFVRGSANYGYTF	TGTGCCAGCAGTTTCGTCAGGGGGTCGGCTAACTATGGCTACACCTTC
TRBV5-1	TRBJ2-2	16	-	TRBD1	CASSLVRGQVTGELFF	TGCGCCAGCAGCTTGGTAAGGGGGCAAGTCACCGGGGAGCTGTTTTTT
TRBV7-8	TRBJ1-5	15	-	-	CASSLGVGGNQPQHF	TGTGCCAGCAGCTTAGGAGTGGGAGGCAATCAGCCCCAGCATTTT
TRBV12-5	TRBJ1-2	12	-	-	CASGLVAMGYTF	TGTGCTAGTGGTTTGGTCGCTATGGGCTACACCTTC
TRBV2	TRBJ2-2	13	-	-	CASSAGAGGELFF	TGTGCCAGCAGTGCAGGGGCAGGCGGGGAGCTGTTTTTT
TRBV18	TRBJ1-5	14	-	TRBD1	CASSLQGVGQPQHF	TGTGCCAGCTCACTTCAGGGGGTAGGTCAGCCCCAGCATTTT
TRBV29-1	TRBJ2-7	16	-	TRBD2	CSVVGLAGGKIDEQYF	TGCAGCGTCGTAGGACTAGCGGGGGGGAAAATAGACGAGCAGTACTTC
TRBV7-6	TRBJ1-6	20	few	-	CASSLRPAGPTSSYNSPLHF	TGTGCCAGCAGCTTAAGGCCAGCGGGGCCAACGAGCTCCTATAATTCACCCCTCCACTTT